Given below is one T cell receptor (beta chain) in context. These data originate in a study of blood T cell repertoires in COVID-19. Study information: Samples of COVID-19 (acute and convalescent) were obtained from the United States, Italy and Spain. PBMCs, B-cell-depleted T cells, or T cells provided the cDNA or gDNA that made up the material.

CDR1 and CDR2 from the germline V gene are SNHLY and FYNNEI. The CDR3 is 14 amino acids. Trimming at V came to 7 bases and at J to 3 bases, leaving 9 bases not matched to a gene. The Seattle site enrolled patients during active infection and followed them longitudinally. Original methodology: Estimates of nucleated cell counts were drawn from the amplification of reference gene primers. Using immunoSEQ multiplex PCR, the repertoire was profiled, and TCRdb retains in-frame clones only, with some absent. The V and J calls and clone size come from that table; D and trimming were worked out from the DNA. The table includes some 200,000 clones, more than 80% detected once.

This TCR was sampled from a woman of 80 years or more with COVID-19, enrolled during active disease. The V and J genes are TRBV2 and TRBJ2-7; 7 nucleotides line up with TRBD1. Sequenced: peripheral blood. In nucleotides, the CDR3 is TGTGCCAGCACGCAAGGGGGCGTGGGCTACGAGCAGTACTTC. It codes for CASTQGGVGYEQYF.